This T cell receptor beta chain was identified during a study of blood T cells in healthy people across ages. There are a few counts of this clonotype. Primed by a sample-barcoded 5' primer and a J-beta primer mix, a second PCR proceeded for roughly 6 to 12 cycles. TCRdb re-derived calls from the 5' RACE reads in MiXCR, one entry per CDR3 protein. The table has about 680,000 distinct CDR3 sequences, roughly 50% seen once. The CDR3 is 14 residues long. Trimming left V 3 bases short and J 2 bases short, with 9 bases between. CDR1 and CDR2 from the germline V gene are SGDLS and YYNGEE. Researchers collected roughly 9.8 milliliters of peripheral blood from every single donor. Samples each had at least 6 micrograms of total RNA extracted.

This chain connects TRBV9 to TRBJ2-1; D is unclear. The sequence came from a woman aged 55-69 years in good health. What was sequenced was blood. CDR3 in amino acids: CASSGASTYNEQFF. CDR3 in DNA: TGTGCCAGCAGCGGAGCGTCAACCTACAATGAGCAGTTCTTC.